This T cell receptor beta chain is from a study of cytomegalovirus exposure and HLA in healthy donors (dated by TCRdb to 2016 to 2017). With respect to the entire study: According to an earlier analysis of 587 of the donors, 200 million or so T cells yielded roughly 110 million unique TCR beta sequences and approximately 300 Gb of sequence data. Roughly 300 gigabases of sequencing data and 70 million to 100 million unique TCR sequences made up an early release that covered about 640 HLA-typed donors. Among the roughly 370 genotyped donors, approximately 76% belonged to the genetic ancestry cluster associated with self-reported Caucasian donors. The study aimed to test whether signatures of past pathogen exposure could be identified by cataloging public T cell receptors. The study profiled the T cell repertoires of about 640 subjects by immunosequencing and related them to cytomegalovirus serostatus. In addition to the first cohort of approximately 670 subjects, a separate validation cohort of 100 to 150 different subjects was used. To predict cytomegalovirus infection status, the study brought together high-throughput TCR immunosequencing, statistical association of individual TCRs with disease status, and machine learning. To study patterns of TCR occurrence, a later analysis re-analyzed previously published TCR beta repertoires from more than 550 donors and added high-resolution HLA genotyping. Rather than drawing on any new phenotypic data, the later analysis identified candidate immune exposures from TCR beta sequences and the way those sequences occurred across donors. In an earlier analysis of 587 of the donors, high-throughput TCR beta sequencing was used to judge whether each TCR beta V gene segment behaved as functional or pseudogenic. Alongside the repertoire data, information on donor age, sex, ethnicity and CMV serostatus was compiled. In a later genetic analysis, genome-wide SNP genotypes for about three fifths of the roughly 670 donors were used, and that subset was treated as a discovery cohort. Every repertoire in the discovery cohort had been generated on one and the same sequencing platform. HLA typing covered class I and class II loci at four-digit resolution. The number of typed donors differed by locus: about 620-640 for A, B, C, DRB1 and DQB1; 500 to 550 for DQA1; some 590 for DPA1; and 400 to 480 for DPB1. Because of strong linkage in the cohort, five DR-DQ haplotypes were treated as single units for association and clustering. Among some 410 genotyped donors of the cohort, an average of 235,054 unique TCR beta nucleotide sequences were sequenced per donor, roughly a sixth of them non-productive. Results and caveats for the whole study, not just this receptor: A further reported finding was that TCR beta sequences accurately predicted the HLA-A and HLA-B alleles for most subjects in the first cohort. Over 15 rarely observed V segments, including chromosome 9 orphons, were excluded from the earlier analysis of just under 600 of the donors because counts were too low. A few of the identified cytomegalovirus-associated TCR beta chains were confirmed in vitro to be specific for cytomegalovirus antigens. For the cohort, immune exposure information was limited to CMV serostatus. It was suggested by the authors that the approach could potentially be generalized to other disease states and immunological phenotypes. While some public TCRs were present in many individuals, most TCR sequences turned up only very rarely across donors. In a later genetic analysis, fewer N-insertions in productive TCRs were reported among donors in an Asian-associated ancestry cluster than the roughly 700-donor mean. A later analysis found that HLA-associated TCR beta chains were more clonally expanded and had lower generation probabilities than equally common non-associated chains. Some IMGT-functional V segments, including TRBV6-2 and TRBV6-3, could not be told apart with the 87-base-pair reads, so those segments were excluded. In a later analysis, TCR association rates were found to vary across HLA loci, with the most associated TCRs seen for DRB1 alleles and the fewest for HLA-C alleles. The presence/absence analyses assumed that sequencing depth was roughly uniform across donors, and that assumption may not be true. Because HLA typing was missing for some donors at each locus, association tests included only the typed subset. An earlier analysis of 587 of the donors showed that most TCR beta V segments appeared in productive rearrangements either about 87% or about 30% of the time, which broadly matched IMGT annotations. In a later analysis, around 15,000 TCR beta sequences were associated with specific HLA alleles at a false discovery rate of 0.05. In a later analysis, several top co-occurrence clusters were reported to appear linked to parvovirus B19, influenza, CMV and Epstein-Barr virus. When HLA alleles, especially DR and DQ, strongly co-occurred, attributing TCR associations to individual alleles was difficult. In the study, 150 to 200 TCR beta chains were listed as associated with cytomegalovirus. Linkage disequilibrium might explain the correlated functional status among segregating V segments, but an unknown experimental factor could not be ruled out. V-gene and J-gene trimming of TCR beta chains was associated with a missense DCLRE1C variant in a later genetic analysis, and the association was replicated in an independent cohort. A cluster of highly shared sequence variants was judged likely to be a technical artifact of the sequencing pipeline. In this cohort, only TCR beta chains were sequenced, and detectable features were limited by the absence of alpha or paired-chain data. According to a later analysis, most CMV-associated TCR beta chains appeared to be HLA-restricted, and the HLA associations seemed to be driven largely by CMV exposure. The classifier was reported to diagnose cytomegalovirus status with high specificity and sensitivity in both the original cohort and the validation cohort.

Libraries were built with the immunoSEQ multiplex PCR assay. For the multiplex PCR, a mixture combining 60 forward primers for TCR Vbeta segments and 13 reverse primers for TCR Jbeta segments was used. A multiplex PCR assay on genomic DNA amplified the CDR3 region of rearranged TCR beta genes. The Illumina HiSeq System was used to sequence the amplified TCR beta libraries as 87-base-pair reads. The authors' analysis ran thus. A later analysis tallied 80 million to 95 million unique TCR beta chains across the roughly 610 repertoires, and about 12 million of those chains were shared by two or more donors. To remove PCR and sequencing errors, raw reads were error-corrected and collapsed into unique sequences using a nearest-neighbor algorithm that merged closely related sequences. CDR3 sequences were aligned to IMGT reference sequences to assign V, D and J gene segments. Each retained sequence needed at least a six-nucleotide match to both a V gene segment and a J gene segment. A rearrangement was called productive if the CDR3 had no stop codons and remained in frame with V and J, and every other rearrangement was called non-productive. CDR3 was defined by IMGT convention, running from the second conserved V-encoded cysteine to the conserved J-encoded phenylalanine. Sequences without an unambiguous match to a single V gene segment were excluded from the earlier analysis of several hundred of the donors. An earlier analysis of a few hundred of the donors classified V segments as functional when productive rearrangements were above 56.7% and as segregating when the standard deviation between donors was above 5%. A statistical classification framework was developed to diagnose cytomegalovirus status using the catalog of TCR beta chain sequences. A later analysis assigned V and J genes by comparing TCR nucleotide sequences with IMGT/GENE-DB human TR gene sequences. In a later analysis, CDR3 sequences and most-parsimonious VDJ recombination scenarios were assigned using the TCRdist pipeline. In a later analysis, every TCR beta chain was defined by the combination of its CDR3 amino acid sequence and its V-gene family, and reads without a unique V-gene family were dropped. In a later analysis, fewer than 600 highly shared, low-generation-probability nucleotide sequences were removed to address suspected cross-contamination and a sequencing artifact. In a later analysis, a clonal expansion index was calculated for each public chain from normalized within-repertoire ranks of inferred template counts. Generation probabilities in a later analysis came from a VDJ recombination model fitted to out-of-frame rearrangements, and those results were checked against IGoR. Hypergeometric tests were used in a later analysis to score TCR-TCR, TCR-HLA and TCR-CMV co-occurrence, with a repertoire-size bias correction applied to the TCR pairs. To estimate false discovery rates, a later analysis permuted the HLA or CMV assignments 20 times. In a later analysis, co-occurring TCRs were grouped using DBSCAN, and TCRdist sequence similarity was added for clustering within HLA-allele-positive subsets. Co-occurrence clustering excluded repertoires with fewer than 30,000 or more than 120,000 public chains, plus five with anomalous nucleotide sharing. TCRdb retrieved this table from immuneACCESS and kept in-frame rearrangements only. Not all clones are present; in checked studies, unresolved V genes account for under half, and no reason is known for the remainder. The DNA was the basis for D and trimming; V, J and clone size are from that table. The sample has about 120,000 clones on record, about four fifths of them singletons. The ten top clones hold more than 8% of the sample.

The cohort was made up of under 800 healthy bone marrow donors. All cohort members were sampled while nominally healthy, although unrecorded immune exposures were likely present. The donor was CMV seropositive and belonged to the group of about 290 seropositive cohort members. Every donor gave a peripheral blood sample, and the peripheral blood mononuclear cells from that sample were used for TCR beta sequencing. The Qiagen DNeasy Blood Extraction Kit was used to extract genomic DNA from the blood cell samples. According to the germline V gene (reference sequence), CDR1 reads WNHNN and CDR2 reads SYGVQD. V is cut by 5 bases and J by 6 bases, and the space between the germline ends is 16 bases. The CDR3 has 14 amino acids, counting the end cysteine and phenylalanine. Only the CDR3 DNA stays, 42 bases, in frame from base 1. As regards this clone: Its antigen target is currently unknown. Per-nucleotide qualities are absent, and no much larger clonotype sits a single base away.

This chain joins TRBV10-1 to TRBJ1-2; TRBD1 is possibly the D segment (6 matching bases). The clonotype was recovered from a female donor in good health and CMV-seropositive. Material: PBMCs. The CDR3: CASSPGADTNGYTF. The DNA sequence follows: TGCGCCAGCAGTCCAGGGGCGGATACGAATGGCTACACCTTC.